This T cell receptor beta chain is drawn from a study of long-term antiretroviral therapy in people with HIV. Assay version v3.0 of immunoSEQ was used, and it was run at survey level. Using immunoSEQ multiplex PCR, the repertoire was profiled, and TCRdb retains in-frame clones only, with some absent. The data contain around 26,000 clones, 82% of them singletons. Trimming took off 5 bases at V and 0 bases at J, with 11 bases between the two ends. Germline V gene lookup returns CDR1 SGHTA and CDR2 FQGNSA. The CDR3 has 15 residues. V gene TRBV7-2 combines with J gene TRBJ1-5, with D tentatively TRBD1 (6 bases). The receptor's source is a man in his fifties or sixties with HIV. The specimen was unsorted PBMCs, collected 2.9 years after starting antiretroviral therapy. The CDR3 reads CASSGGRNSNQPQHF. In DNA, the CDR3 is TGTGCCAGCAGCGGGGGCCGTAATAGCAATCAGCCCCAGCATTTT.